One sample yielded the 11 T cell receptor beta chains listed below, sequenced in a study of cytomegalovirus exposure and HLA in healthy donors. 13 Jbeta primers and 60 Vbeta primers were used for the PCR. This table comes from immunoSEQ multiplex PCR, and its TCRdb copy is limited to in-frame clones, with some not included. The sample consists of 90,000 to 150,000 clones, roughly 63% of them appearing once. Sample: PBMCs. These receptors originate from a middle-aged man in good health and CMV-seropositive.

This chain links TRBV5-1 with TRBJ2-1; 13 positions agree with TRBD2. The CDR3 has 18 residues. Germline V gene lookup returns CDR1 SGHRS and CDR2 YFSETQ. The J segment lost 0 bases and the V segment lost 6 bases, leaving 9 bases of the junction unmatched. CDR3: CASTERTSGRSSYNEQFF. In DNA, the CDR3 is TGCGCCAGCACCGAGAGGACTAGCGGGAGAAGCTCCTACAATGAGCAGTTCTTC.

The chain couples TRBV11-3 to TRBJ2-3; 11 bases are a match to TRBD2. V trimming: 1 base; J trimming: 6 bases; junction bases outside the gene matches: 9. The CDR3 has 17 amino acids. Germline V CDR1 and CDR2: SGHNT, YENEEA. The CDR3 coding sequence is TGTGCCAGCAGCTTAGGAACGACTAGCGGGGTGGTGGATACGCAGTATTTT. This gives the protein CASSLGTTSGVVDTQYF.

This rearrangement joins TRBV9 to TRBJ2-7, with 9 bases aligning to TRBD1. This CDR3 has 15 residues. Unmatched junction bases numbered 8, after V lost 3 bases and J lost 4 bases. The germline V gene has CDR1 SGDLS and CDR2 YYNGEE. CDR3 in amino acids: CASSGGQGTEYEQYF. Here the CDR3 DNA reads TGTGCCAGCAGCGGAGGACAGGGGACGGAGTACGAGCAGTACTTC.

The chain joins TRBV5-4 to TRBJ1-1, with D tentatively TRBD1 (5 bases). V gave up 0 bases and J gave up 1 base, with 10 bases separating them. Germline CDR1 reads SGHNT; CDR2 reads YYREEE (reference sequence). The CDR3 is made up of 15 amino acids. CDR3 nucleotides: TGTGCCAGCAGCTTGGATCCCGGGGGGAACACTGAAGCTTTCTTT. Its translation is CASSLDPGGNTEAFF.

The chain links TRBV10-2 to TRBJ2-3; TRBD2 matches at 9 bases. Germline CDR1 is WSHSY and CDR2 is SAAADI. The junction had 3 bases not matched to a gene; V was cut back by 6 bases and J by 2 bases. The CDR3 is made up of 14 amino acids. CDR3 in amino acids: CASSRGGATDTQYF. The CDR3 DNA is TGCGCCAGCAGCCGCGGGGGGGCCACAGATACGCAGTATTTT.

The V gene is TRBV6-6, the J gene TRBJ2-7; weak D call: TRBD1 (5 bases). The CDR3 consists of 13 residues. Deletions cut 8 bases from V and 2 bases from J, with 13 bases between. CDR1 is MNHNY and CDR2 is SVGAGI in the germline V gene (reference sequence). CDR3 nucleotide sequence: TGTGCCAGCTGCATCAGGGTGACCTACGAGCAGTACTTC. It is translated as CASCIRVTYEQYF.

This clone was observed a handful of times. V is TRBV9 and J is TRBJ1-1; 10 nucleotides align to TRBD1. The junction had 4 bases not matched to a gene; V was cut back by 4 bases and J by 1 base. This CDR3 region has 15 residues. In germline, CDR1 is SGDLS, CDR2 YYNGEE. The CDR3 DNA reads TGTGCCAGCAGCCTTAGGACAGGGGGGAACACTGAAGCTTTCTTT. This translates into CASSLRTGGNTEAFF.

This clone was seen only a few times. This rearrangement joins TRBV6-6 to TRBJ1-1; D is unclear. The CDR3 has 12 residues. Germline V gene lookup returns CDR1 MNHNY and CDR2 SVGAGI (reference sequence). Trimming stripped 10 bases from V and 4 bases from J, with 13 bases between. The CDR3 protein is CATIQRGTEAFF. The CDR3 DNA is TGTGCCACAATCCAGCGGGGCACTGAAGCTTTCTTT.

In its sample, this clone was seen a few times. The rearrangement uses TRBV2 and TRBJ2-7, with 8 bases identical to TRBD2. The CDR3 loop spans 14 amino acids. Per germline, CDR1 SNHLY and CDR2 FYNNEI. Losses at the gene ends were 7 bases for V and 9 bases for J; bases not matched to a gene: 14. The DNA for the CDR3 is TGTGCCAGCAATGACCTAATAGCGGGGATTGGGCAGTACTTC. Translating gives CASNDLIAGIGQYF.

The chain joins TRBV7-9 to TRBJ2-5; D perhaps matches TRBD1 (6 bases). The CDR3 loop spans 17 amino acids. Germline V gene data show CDR1 as SEHNR and CDR2 as FQNEAQ (reference sequence). Trimming stripped 5 bases from V and 0 bases from J, with 19 bases between. This CDR3 reads CASSPPPDREYQETQYF. The CDR3 DNA reads as TGTGCCAGCAGCCCCCCCCCGGACAGAGAGTACCAAGAGACCCAGTACTTC.

V gene TRBV9 combines with J gene TRBJ2-2; D gene ambiguous. Germline V gene lookup returns CDR1 SGDLS and CDR2 YYNGEE. The CDR3 runs 15 residues. Deletions cut 0 bases from V and 1 base from J, with 7 bases between. CDR3 coding DNA: TGTGCCAGCAGCGTAGGAGTTGGGAACACCGGGGAGCTGTTTTTT. This encodes CASSVGVGNTGELFF.